Presented here are 11 T cell receptor beta chains from one specimen sequenced in a study of shared clonotypes between healthy human individuals. Here immunoSEQ multiplex PCR was the method, and the copy in TCRdb shows in-frame clones only, minus some. Here the sample spans roughly 1,100,000 clones, roughly 80% being singletons. Material for sequencing was memory CD4+ T cells sorted from blood. Subset in this sample: CD45RA-negative fraction. Receptors were obtained from a man younger than 35 in good health.

The V and J genes are TRBV2 and TRBJ2-5; 10 bases agree with TRBD1. The CDR3 has 14 residues. The germline V gene encodes CDR1 SNHLY and CDR2 FYNNEI. Unmatched junction bases numbered 3, after V lost 5 bases and J lost 3 bases. The CDR3 DNA reads as TGTGCCAGCAGTTCCGGGACAGGGGAAGAGACCCAGTACTTC. It translates to CASSSGTGEETQYF.

V is TRBV19 and J is TRBJ1-4; D may be TRBD1 (6 bases). Trimming took off 8 bases at V and 3 bases at J, with 16 bases between the two ends. Per the germline V gene, CDR1 is LNHDA and CDR2 is SQIVND (reference sequence). The CDR3 has 15 amino acids. The CDR3 here is CASSTGGVANEKLFF. DNA of the CDR3: TGTGCCAGTTCGACAGGAGGAGTAGCTAATGAAAAACTGTTTTTT.

The J gene is TRBJ2-7, the V gene TRBV7-2, with 7 bases lining up with TRBD2. Germline trimming cut 4 bases from V and 0 bases from J; bases unmatched to any gene: 9. Germline V gives CDR1 SGHTA, CDR2 FQGNSA. The length of the CDR3 is 16 residues. The chain's CDR3 is CASSSPLGGGSYEQYF. The CDR3 nucleotides read TGTGCCAGCAGCTCCCCCCTGGGCGGGGGCTCCTACGAGCAGTACTTC. Variable domain in full (rest from reference TRBV7-2 and TRBJ2-7): GAGVSQSPSNKVTEKGKDVELRCDPISGHTALYWYRQSLGQGLEFLIYFQGNSAPDKSGLPSDRFSAERTGGSVSTLTIQRTQQEDSAVYLCASSSPLGGGSYEQYFGPGTRLTVT.

The chain combines TRBV7-9 with TRBJ1-2; 8 nucleotides match TRBD1. The CDR3 has 15 residues. J was trimmed by 1 base and V by 5 bases; bases with no gene match: 6. Germline V gene lookup returns CDR1 SEHNR and CDR2 FQNEAQ (reference sequence). CDR3: CASSPPDRDNYGYTF. The CDR3 DNA is TGTGCCAGCAGCCCCCCGGACAGGGATAACTATGGCTACACCTTC. The entire variable domain, with the rest obtained from reference TRBV7-9 and TRBJ1-2, is as follows: DTGVSQNPRHKITKRGQNVTFRCDPISEHNRLYWYRQTLGQGPEFLTYFQNEAQLEKSRLLSDRFSAERPKGSFSTLEIQRTEQGDSAMYLCASSPPDRDNYGYTFGSGTRLTVV.

CDR3 nucleotides: TGCGCCAGCCGATTAACGGACCTGGGGGACACCATATATTTT. This codes for CASRLTDLGDTIYF. The genes are TRBV5-1 and TRBJ1-3, with D perhaps matching TRBD1 (5 bases). This CDR3 region has 14 residues. Deletions cut 7 bases from V and 8 bases from J, with 19 bases between. CDR1 is SGHRS, CDR2 YFSETQ, per germline.

The chain's CDR3 is CASSPSGGADTQYF. As DNA, the CDR3 is TGTGCCAGCAGCCCTAGCGGGGGGGCTGATACGCAGTATTTT. The chain combines TRBV7-9 with TRBJ2-3, with 12 bases lining up with TRBD2. The CDR3 is 14 amino acids. Germline V gene data show CDR1 as SEHNR and CDR2 as FQNEAQ (reference sequence). The V gene end was trimmed by 5 bases and the J gene end by 6 bases; junction bases not matched to a gene: 3. Combining the CDR3 with reference TRBV7-9 and TRBJ2-3 gives the whole variable domain DTGVSQNPRHKITKRGQNVTFRCDPISEHNRLYWYRQTLGQGPEFLTYFQNEAQLEKSRLLSDRFSAERPKGSFSTLEIQRTEQGDSAMYLCASSPSGGADTQYFGPGTRLTVL.

The genes are TRBV6-4 and TRBJ1-4, with TRBD1 as a possible D gene (5 bases). The germline gives CDR1 MRHNA, CDR2 SNTAGT. V lost 2 bases and J 8 bases, leaving 12 bases between the germline ends. This CDR3 is 14 amino acids long. CDR3 region: CASSDEGRREKLFF. DNA for the CDR3: TGTGCCAGCAGTGACGAGGGGAGGAGAGAAAAACTGTTTTTT.

The genes are TRBV10-3 and TRBJ1-3; 9 nucleotides match TRBD1. The length of the CDR3 is 15 residues. The germline gives CDR1 ENHRY, CDR2 SYGVKD. The V segment lost 3 bases and the J segment 2 bases; nucleotides outside the gene matches: 2. Here the CDR3 reads CAISERQGAGNTIYF. The CDR3 nucleotides read TGTGCCATCAGTGAAAGACAGGGGGCTGGAAACACCATATATTTT.

The CDR3, as DNA: TGTGCCAGCAGCGGCGGGGGTCCTCACAATGAGCAGTTCTTC. The encoded protein is CASSGGGPHNEQFF. The rearrangement uses TRBV7-3 and TRBJ2-1, with TRBD2 matching 7 bases. The trim removed 5 bases at V and 5 bases at J, leaving 6 bases unmatched. This CDR3 has 14 residues. Germline V gene sequence: CDR1 SGHTA, CDR2 FQGTGA.

The J gene is TRBJ1-2, the V gene TRBV5-4; unclear D gene. The length of the CDR3 is 13 residues. Germline CDR1 SGHNT, CDR2 YYREEE (reference sequence). V dropped 0 bases and J dropped 1 base, with 4 bases sitting between them. This chain's CDR3 is CASSLAHNYGYTF. Here the CDR3 DNA reads TGTGCCAGCAGCTTGGCCCATAACTATGGCTACACCTTC.

About this clone itself: Additional DNA sequences in this sample encode the identical CDR3. The chain uses TRBV7-2 and TRBJ2-1; D not resolved. The V and J ends lost 1 base and 4 bases respectively, with 11 bases between them. This CDR3 contains 15 residues. Germline CDR1 reads SGHTA; CDR2 reads FQGNSA. CDR3 amino acids: CASSLDSSSYNEQFF. The DNA for the CDR3 is TGTGCCAGCAGCTTAGATTCCTCTTCTTACAATGAGCAGTTCTTC.